This T cell receptor beta chain originates from a study of cytomegalovirus exposure and HLA in healthy donors (dated by TCRdb to 2017 to 2019). About the study as a whole: According to a later analysis, one platform produced both the 120 validation repertoires and the 700 or so repertoires of the first cohort. To predict cytomegalovirus infection status, the study brought together high-throughput TCR immunosequencing, statistical association of individual TCRs with disease status, and machine learning. Besides the first cohort of roughly 700 subjects, a separate validation cohort made up of 120 or so different subjects was used. The study aimed to test whether cataloging public T cell receptors could reveal signatures of past pathogen exposure. Study-level results and caveats: A later analysis lacked HLA typing for the validation cohort, so it scored co-occurrence in that cohort across all 130 or so repertoires. The classifier was reported to diagnose cytomegalovirus status with high specificity and sensitivity in both the original cohort and the validation cohort. In vitro tests confirmed that a few of the cytomegalovirus-associated TCR beta chains recognize cytomegalovirus antigens. According to the authors, the approach could potentially be generalized to other disease states and immunological phenotypes. In a later analysis, TCRs clustered in the first cohort were found to also tend to co-occur in the 100 to 150 validation repertoires, with approximately 94% of cluster scores above 0. While some public TCRs were present in many individuals, most TCR sequences turned up only very rarely across donors. A total of fewer than 200 TCR beta chains were listed by the study as associated with cytomegalovirus.

Remarks on this clone: The antigen it binds to is not known. Base qualities were left out, and no much larger clone turns up one base away.

Its CDR3 holds 15 amino acids, cysteine through phenylalanine. Just CDR3 DNA is preserved here, 45 bases in frame from base 1. V sheds 0 bases and J sheds 1 base, leaving 10 bases between their ends. In the germline V gene, CDR1 corresponds to SGHRS and CDR2 to YFSETQ. Donors formed part of the validation cohort, which comprised 95 to 150 subjects and was distinct from the first cohort of under 850 subjects. The library relied on the immunoSEQ multiplex PCR assay. In the original analysis: A statistical classification framework was built for diagnosing cytomegalovirus status from the catalog of TCR beta chain sequences. In its TCRdb copy, this immuneACCESS table keeps in-frame sequences only and misses some clones. Where compared with another copy, unresolved V genes explain less than half of these, and the others have no known cause. Clonal size and the V and J genes are those of that table, whereas D and trimming came from the DNA. This sample is represented by 100,000 to 150,000 clones; about nine tenths of them were singletons. The ten top clones hold about 2% of the sample.

The V and J segments used are TRBV5-1 and TRBJ2-5; the D region possibly corresponds to TRBD1 (5 bases align). The sequence was obtained from a woman aged 18-29 years in good health and CMV-seronegative. Material: PBMCs. The CDR3: CASSLAIDSQETQYF. In nucleotide form, the sequence is TGCGCCAGCAGCTTGGCAATAGACAGCCAAGAGACCCAGTACTTC. The reference TRBV5-1 and TRBJ2-5 proteins fill in what lies around the CDR3, so the full variable domain reads KAGVTQTPRYLIKTRGQQVTLSCSPISGHRSVSWYQQTPGQGLQFLFEYFSETQRNKGNFPGRFSGRQFSNSRSEMNVSTLELGDSALYLCASSLAIDSQETQYFGPGTRLLVL.